These 13 T cell receptor beta chains share one sample of origin, sequenced in a study of beta chain features in type 1 diabetes. Findings of the study overall: Shorter TCRB CDR3s, moderately but significantly so, were found in Type 1 diabetes patients in all four CD4+ subsets.

Expressed TCRB transcripts were sequenced after all isolated RNA was converted to cDNA. The method was immunoSEQ multiplex PCR; TCRdb's version includes in-frame clones alone and lacks a portion of them. Counted here are about 640,000 clones, around 12% occurring once; the ten biggest clones make up over 0.1%. No antigen has been identified for these receptors. Specimen: naive CD4+ T cells from blood. Source of these receptors: a young man with type 1 diabetes.

This clone was picked up a small number of times. The gene calls are TRBV2 and TRBJ2-3; 10 bases align to TRBD1. This CDR3 has 15 residues. V dropped 3 bases and J dropped 5; count of bases not matched to a gene: 5. Germline values: CDR1 SNHLY, CDR2 FYNNEI. The chain's CDR3 is CASSETDRGLDTQYF. Written as DNA, the CDR3 is TGTGCCAGCAGTGAGACGGACAGGGGGTTAGATACGCAGTATTTT.

The V gene is TRBV28, the J gene TRBJ2-3; the D is unclear. The CDR3 has 17 residues. CDR1 and CDR2 from the germline V gene are MDHEN and SYDVKM. Trimming stripped 2 bases from V and 0 bases from J, with 15 bases between. CDR3 DNA sequence: TGTGCCAGCAGTTTAGCGGCAGCATCAGATAGCACAGATACGCAGTATTTT. Amino acids: CASSLAAASDSTDTQYF.

The rearrangement joins TRBV7-9 to TRBJ2-2; 7 nucleotides match TRBD2. The V and J ends lost 7 bases and 0 bases, in that order; junction bases with no gene match: 2. This CDR3 is built from 14 residues. Germline V gene lookup returns CDR1 SEHNR and CDR2 FQNEAQ (reference sequence). The CDR3 region is CASTSGANTGELFF. Written as DNA, the CDR3 is TGTGCCAGCACCAGCGGGGCGAACACCGGGGAGCTGTTTTTT.

This clone was detected a few times. The CDR3 DNA is TGTGCCAGCAGCTTGGCGGGACAGAGTTACTATGGCTACACCTTC. The encoded protein is CASSLAGQSYYGYTF. This chain uses TRBV5-4 with TRBJ1-2, with 7 bases lining up with TRBD1. CDR1 and CDR2 (germline): SGHNT, YYREEE (reference sequence). The CDR3 is 15 amino acids. J gave up 3 bases and V 0 bases, and 5 bases lay outside the gene matches.

This clone was seen a few times. Here the CDR3 reads CASSEETSQETQYF. DNA for the CDR3: TGCGCCAGCAGTGAGGAGACTTCCCAAGAGACCCAGTACTTC. This chain uses TRBV10-2 with TRBJ2-5; D remains ambiguous. The V and J ends lost 2 bases and 1 base respectively, with 8 bases between them. This CDR3 contains 14 residues. Germline-derived CDR1 and CDR2 are WSHSY and SAAADI.

Of note for this clone: Other nucleotide sequences in the sample specify the same CDR3. This sequence joins TRBV5-1 and TRBJ2-5; D gene ambiguous. With 1 base removed from V and 1 base from J, the gap between germline ends came to 5 bases. CDR1 and CDR2 from the germline V gene are SGHRS and YFSETQ. This CDR3 has 13 amino acids. The CDR3 DNA sequence: TGCGCCAGCAGCTTGAACGCCCAAGAGACCCAGTACTTC. Protein: CASSLNAQETQYF.

This sequence joins TRBV9 and TRBJ1-3; possibly TRBD1 for D (5 bases). The CDR3 runs 15 residues. Trimming took off 4 bases at V and 0 bases at J, with 11 bases between the two ends. Germline CDR1 reads SGDLS; CDR2 reads YYNGEE. The CDR3 nucleotides are TGTGCCAGCAGCCCCCCGGGACCCTCTGGAAACACCATATATTTT. It encodes CASSPPGPSGNTIYF.

This clone has a handful of counts. The sample holds other DNA sequences that translate to the same CDR3. This chain connects TRBV5-1 to TRBJ2-2; 7 bases map to TRBD1. V gave up 4 bases and J gave up 2 bases; unmatched junction bases: 5. The germline gives CDR1 SGHRS, CDR2 YFSETQ. CDR3 size: 15 residues. CDR3 sequence: CASSRTGANTGELFF. Written as DNA, the CDR3 is TGCGCCAGCAGCCGAACAGGGGCCAACACCGGGGAGCTGTTTTTT.

The chain recombines TRBV5-1 with TRBJ1-2, with D possibly matching TRBD1 (5 bases). V lost 3 bases and J lost 1, with 16 bases in between. The CDR3 consists of 16 residues. Germline loops: CDR1 SGHRS, CDR2 YFSETQ. CDR3 sequence reads: CASSSAGDGVNYGYTF. The CDR3 nucleotides are TGCGCCAGCAGCTCTGCCGGGGACGGTGTTAACTATGGCTACACCTTC.

The rearrangement joins TRBV5-4 to TRBJ2-3; 15 nucleotides match TRBD2. The ends lost 4 bases at V and 1 base at J; junction bases unmatched: 4. Germline V CDR1 and CDR2: SGHNT, YYREEE (reference sequence). This CDR3 spans 17 amino acids. CDR3 DNA sequence: TGTGCCAGCAGCCCGGGACTAGCGGGGGGTCGCACAGATACGCAGTATTTT. This translates into CASSPGLAGGRTDTQYF.

The chain is built from TRBV6-5 and TRBJ1-1, with 8 bases fitting TRBD1. CDR1 MNHEY and CDR2 SVGAGI come from the germline V gene. Germline trimming cut 4 bases from V and 0 bases from J; bases unmatched to any gene: 7. The CDR3 loop spans 16 amino acids. The CDR3 protein is CASSSLTGAVNTEAFF. Written as DNA, the CDR3 is TGTGCCAGCAGTTCGCTGACAGGGGCCGTGAACACTGAAGCTTTCTTT.

The rearrangement joins TRBV28 to TRBJ2-7; 7 bases map to TRBD1. The junction had 9 bases not matched to a gene; V was cut back by 5 bases and J by 5 bases. The CDR3 loop spans 14 amino acids. In germline, CDR1 is MDHEN, CDR2 SYDVKM. CDR3 bases: TGTGCCAGCAGTGCCCCGACAGGGTTTAACGAGCAGTACTTC. Translation: CASSAPTGFNEQYF.

The V gene is TRBV19, the J gene TRBJ1-5; D possibly corresponds to TRBD1 (6 bases). V lost 9 bases and J 3 bases, leaving 12 bases between the germline ends. The V gene's germline CDR1 is LNHDA and CDR2 SQIVND (reference sequence). The CDR3 sequence is 13 residues long. For the CDR3, the DNA is TGTGCCAGCACCGACAGGCTCAATCAGCCCCAGCATTTT. This codes for CASTDRLNQPQHF.